This T cell receptor (beta chain) was captured in a study of T cell repertoires in cytomegalovirus infection. Study information: Evidence of both CMV infection and a matching HLA type came from public TCR beta signatures.

TCRdb reprocessed the reads with MiXCR, giving one entry per CDR3 protein. The data contain about 490,000 distinct CDR3 sequences, approximately 26% of them seen just once; the ten biggest clones take up about 12%. Regarding the study as a whole: The ex vivo response was dominated by HLA-C-restricted CMV-specific TCR beta clonotypes. Carriage of CMV together with the relevant HLA was identifiable through cumulative public TCR beta family frequency.

V shed 5 bases and J 2 bases; nucleotides not matched to a gene: 0. Per germline, CDR1 MDHEN and CDR2 SYDVKM. The CDR3 covers 12 residues. The sample holds many counts of this clonotype. Its antigen is not identified. The sequence was collected from a human donor in good health (CMV status not recorded). Some clones in this sample may be carry-over from other donors' samples. Sequencing was done on a sample of PBMCs. J is TRBJ2-7 and V is TRBV28, with 7 bases fitting TRBD2. CDR3 sequence (DNA): TGTGCCAGCAGTAGCGGGACCTACGAGCAGTACTTC. Protein product: CASSSGTYEQYF.